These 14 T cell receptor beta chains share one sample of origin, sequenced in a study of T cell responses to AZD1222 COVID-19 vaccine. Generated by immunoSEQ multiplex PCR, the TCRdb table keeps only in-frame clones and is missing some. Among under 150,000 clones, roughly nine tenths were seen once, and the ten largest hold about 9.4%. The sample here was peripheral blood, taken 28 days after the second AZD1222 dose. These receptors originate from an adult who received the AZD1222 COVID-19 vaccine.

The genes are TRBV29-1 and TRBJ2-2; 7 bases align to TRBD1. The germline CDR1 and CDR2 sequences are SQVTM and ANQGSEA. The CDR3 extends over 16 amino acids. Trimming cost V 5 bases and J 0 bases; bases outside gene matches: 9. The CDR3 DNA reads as TGCAGCGTTTACAACATGGGACAGACGAACACCGGGGAGCTGTTTTTT. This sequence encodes CSVYNMGQTNTGELFF.

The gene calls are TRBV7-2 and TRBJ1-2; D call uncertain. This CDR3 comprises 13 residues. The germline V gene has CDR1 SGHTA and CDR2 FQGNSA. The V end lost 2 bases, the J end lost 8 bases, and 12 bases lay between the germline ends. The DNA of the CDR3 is TGTGCCAGCAGCTTATATACCTACGGAGGCTACACCTTC. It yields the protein CASSLYTYGGYTF.

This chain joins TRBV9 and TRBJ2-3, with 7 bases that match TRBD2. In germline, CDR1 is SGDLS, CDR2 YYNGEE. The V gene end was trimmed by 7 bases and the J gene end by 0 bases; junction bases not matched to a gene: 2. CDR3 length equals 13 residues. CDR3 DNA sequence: TGTGCCAGCGGGGAGGGGAGCACAGATACGCAGTATTTT. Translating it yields CASGEGSTDTQYF.

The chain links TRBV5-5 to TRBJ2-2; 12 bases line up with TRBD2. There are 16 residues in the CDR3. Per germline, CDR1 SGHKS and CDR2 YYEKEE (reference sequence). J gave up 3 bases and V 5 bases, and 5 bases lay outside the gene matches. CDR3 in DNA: TGTGCCAGCAGTCTGACTAGCGGGAGAGACACCGGGGAGCTGTTTTTT. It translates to CASSLTSGRDTGELFF.

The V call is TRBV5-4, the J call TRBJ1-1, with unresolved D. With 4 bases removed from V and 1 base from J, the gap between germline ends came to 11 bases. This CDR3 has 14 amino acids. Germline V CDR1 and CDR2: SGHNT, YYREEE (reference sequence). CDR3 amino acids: CASSPFSENTEAFF. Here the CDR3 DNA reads TGTGCCAGCAGCCCGTTTTCGGAGAACACTGAAGCTTTCTTT.

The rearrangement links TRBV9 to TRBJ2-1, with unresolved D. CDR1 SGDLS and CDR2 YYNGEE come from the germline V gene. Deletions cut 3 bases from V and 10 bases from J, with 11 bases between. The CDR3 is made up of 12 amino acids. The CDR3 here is CASSALGDEQFF. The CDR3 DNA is TGTGCCAGCAGCGCCCTAGGTGACGAGCAGTTCTTC. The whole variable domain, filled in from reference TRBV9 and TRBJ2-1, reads DSGVTQTPKHLITATGQRVTLRCSPRSGDLSVYWYQQSLDQGLQFLIQYYNGEERAKGNILERFSAQQFPDLHSELNLSSLELGDSALYFCASSALGDEQFFGPGTRLTVL.

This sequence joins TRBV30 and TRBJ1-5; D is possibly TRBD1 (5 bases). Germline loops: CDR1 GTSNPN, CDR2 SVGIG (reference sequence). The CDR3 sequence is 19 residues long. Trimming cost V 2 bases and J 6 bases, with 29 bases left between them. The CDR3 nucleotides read TGTGCCTGGAGTCGGCCAGGGACCCCTCGGGAAAGGGGCGGTCAGCCCCAGCATTTT. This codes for CAWSRPGTPRERGGQPQHF.

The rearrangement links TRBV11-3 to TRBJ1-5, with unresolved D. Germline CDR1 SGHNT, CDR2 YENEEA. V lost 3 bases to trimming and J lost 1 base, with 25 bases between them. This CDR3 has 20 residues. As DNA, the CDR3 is TGTGCCAGCAGCTTGGGTACCCGGCCCCCTCGAACCCGCAGCAATCAGCCCCAGCATTTT. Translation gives CASSLGTRPPRTRSNQPQHF.

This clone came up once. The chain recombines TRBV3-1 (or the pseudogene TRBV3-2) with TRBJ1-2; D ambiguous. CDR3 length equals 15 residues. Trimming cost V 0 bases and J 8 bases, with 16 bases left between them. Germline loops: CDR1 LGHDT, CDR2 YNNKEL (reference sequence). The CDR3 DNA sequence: TGTGCCAGCAGCCAAGATTCGGCGTCGGGGAGCGGCTACACCTTC. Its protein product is CASSQDSASGSGYTF.

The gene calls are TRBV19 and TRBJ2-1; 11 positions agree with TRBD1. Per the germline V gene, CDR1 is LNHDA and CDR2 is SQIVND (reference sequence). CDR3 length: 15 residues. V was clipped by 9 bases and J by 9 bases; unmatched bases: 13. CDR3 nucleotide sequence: TGTGCCAGCTCACAGCCGGGACAGGGGGTAGGTGAGCAGTTCTTC. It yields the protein CASSQPGQGVGEQFF.

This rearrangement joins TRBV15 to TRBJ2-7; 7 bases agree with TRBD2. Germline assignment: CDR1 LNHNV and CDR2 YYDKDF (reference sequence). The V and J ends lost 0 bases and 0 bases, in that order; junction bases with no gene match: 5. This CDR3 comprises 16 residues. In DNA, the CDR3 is TGTGCCACCAGCAGAGATACTAGCGCGAGCTCCTACGAGCAGTACTTC. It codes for CATSRDTSASSYEQYF. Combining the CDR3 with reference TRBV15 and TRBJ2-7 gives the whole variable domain DAMVIQNPRYQVTQFGKPVTLSCSQTLNHNVMYWYQQKSSQAPKLLFHYYDKDFNNEADTPDNFQSRRPNTSFCFLDIRSPGLGDTAMYLCATSRDTSASSYEQYFGPGTRLTVT.

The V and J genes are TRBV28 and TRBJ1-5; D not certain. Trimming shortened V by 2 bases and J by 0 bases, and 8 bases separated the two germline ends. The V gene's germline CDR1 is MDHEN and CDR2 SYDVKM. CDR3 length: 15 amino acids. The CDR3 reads CASSLNRASNQPQHF. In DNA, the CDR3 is TGTGCCAGCAGTTTAAACAGAGCTAGCAATCAGCCCCAGCATTTT.

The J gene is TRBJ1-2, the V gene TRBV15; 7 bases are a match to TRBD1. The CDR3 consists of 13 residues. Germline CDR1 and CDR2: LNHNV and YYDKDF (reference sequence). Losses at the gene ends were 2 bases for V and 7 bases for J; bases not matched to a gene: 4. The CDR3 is CATSRTGAGGYTF. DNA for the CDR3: TGTGCCACCAGCAGAACAGGGGCGGGTGGCTACACCTTC.

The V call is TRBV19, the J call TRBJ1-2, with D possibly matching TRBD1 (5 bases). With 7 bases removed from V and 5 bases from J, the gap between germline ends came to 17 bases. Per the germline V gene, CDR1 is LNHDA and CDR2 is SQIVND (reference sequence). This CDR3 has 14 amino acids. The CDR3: CASKEGRLLYGYTF. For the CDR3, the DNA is TGTGCCAGTAAGGAGGGACGCCTCCTTTATGGCTACACCTTC.